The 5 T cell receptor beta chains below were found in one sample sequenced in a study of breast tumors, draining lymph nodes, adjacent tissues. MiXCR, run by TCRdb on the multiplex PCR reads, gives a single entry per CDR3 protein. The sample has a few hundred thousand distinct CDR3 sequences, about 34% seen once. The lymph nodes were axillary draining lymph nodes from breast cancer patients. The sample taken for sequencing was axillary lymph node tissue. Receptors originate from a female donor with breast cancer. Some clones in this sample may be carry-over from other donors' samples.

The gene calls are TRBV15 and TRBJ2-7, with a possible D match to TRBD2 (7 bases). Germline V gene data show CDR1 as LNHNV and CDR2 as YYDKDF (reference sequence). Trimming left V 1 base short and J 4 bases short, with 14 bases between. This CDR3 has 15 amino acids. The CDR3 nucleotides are TGTGCCACCAGCAGAGGGTGGGAGGGGGGATACGAGCAGTACTTC. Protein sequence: CATSRGWEGGYEQYF.

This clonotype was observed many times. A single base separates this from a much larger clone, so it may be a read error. This chain's CDR3 is CASSLWDRTYNEPFF. In DNA, the CDR3 is TGTGCCAGCAGCTTATGGGACAGGACCTACAATGAGCCGTTCTTC. The chain has TRBV14 and TRBJ2-1, with TRBD1 matching 8 bases. Germline CDR1 SGHDN, CDR2 FVKESK. This CDR3 spans 15 amino acids.

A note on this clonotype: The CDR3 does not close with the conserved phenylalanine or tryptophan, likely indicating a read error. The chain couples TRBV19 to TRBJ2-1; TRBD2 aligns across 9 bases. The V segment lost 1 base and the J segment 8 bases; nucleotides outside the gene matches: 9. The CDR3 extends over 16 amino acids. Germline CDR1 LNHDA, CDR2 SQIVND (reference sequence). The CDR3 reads CASSIVGLAGFYEQFP. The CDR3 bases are TGTGCCAGTAGTATAGTTGGTCTAGCGGGATTCTATGAGCAGTTCCCC.

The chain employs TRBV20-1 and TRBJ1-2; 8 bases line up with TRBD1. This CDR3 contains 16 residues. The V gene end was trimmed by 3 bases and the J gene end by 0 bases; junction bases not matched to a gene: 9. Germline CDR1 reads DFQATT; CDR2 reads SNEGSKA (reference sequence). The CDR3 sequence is CSARGDRTRTNYGYTF. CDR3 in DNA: TGCAGTGCTAGGGGGGACAGGACTAGGACTAACTATGGCTACACCTTC.

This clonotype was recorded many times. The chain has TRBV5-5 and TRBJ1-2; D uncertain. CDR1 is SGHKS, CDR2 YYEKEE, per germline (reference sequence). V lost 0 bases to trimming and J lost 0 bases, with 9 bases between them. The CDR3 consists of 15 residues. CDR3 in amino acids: CASSLGLSPNYGYTF. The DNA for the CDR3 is TGTGCCAGCAGCTTGGGGTTATCCCCTAACTATGGCTACACCTTC. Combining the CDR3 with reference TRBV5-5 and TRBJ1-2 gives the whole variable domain DAGVTQSPTHLIKTRGQQVTLRCSPISGHKSVSWYQQVLGQGPQFIFQYYEKEERGRGNFPDRFSARQFPNYSSELNVNALLLGDSALYLCASSLGLSPNYGYTFGSGTRLTVV.